These 15 T cell receptor beta chains were all obtained from the same sample, sequenced in a study of blood T cell repertoires in COVID-19. Measured with immunoSEQ multiplex PCR; TCRdb has only the in-frame clones, and not every one. The sample comprises about 200,000 clones, about 88% of which are singletons, and 1.5% to 2% rests with the top ten. Material: peripheral blood. The receptors come from a man aged 18-30 years with active or convalescent COVID-19.

By proportion, this clone is medium-sized. The chain links TRBV6-5 to TRBJ2-7; 11 nucleotides agree with TRBD2. Germline V CDR1 and CDR2: MNHEY, SVGAGI. This CDR3 contains 15 residues. Trimming took 6 bases from V and 0 from J; bases not matched to a gene: 4. In DNA form, the CDR3 reads TGTGCCAGCAGCAAGACTAGCGGGGCCTCCTACGAGCAGTACTTC. Protein sequence: CASSKTSGASYEQYF.

The rearrangement links TRBV18 to TRBJ2-1; the match to TRBD1 covers 7 bases. This CDR3 is built from 15 residues. Germline V lookup: CDR1 KGHSH, CDR2 LQKENI. Germline trimming cut 6 bases from V and 3 bases from J; bases unmatched to any gene: 8. The CDR3 DNA reads TGTGCCAGCTCCCAAGAGACAGGGTTCTACAATGAGCAGTTCTTC. As protein: CASSQETGFYNEQFF.

The V gene is TRBV5-1, the J gene TRBJ1-5; TRBD1 matches 11 bases. Germline loops: CDR1 SGHRS, CDR2 YFSETQ. Germline trimming cut 3 bases from V and 4 bases from J; bases unmatched to any gene: 3. This CDR3 comprises 15 residues. CDR3 sequence: CASSWGTGGNQPQHF. The CDR3 nucleotides are TGCGCCAGCAGCTGGGGGACAGGGGGGAATCAGCCCCAGCATTTT.

The rearrangement joins TRBV19 to TRBJ1-1, with TRBD1 matching 7 bases. Per germline, CDR1 LNHDA and CDR2 SQIVND (reference sequence). With 6 bases clipped from V and 5 bases from J, the junction kept 12 bases outside the gene matches. The CDR3 covers 15 residues. The CDR3 coding sequence is TGTGCCAGTAGCCCAGGACCACAGGGGAGAACTGAAGCTTTCTTT. It translates to CASSPGPQGRTEAFF.

The rearrangement links TRBV5-1 to TRBJ2-7; 9 nucleotides agree with TRBD1. From germline, CDR1 is SGHRS and CDR2 YFSETQ. Unmatched junction bases numbered 8, after V lost 3 bases and J lost 4 bases. This CDR3 has 15 amino acids. CDR3 DNA: TGCGCCAGCAGCTCCGGTGGGACAGGGTATTACGAGCAGTACTTC. This gives the protein CASSSGGTGYYEQYF.

The chain is built from TRBV5-1 and TRBJ1-4, with unresolved D. Germline CDR1 and CDR2: SGHRS and YFSETQ. There are 15 residues in the CDR3. Trimming stripped 1 base from V and 10 bases from J, with 17 bases between. This CDR3 is CASSLSTGGPAKLFF. CDR3 DNA sequence: TGCGCCAGCAGCTTGAGTACTGGAGGGCCAGCAAAACTGTTTTTT.

The chain combines TRBV28 with TRBJ1-5, with TRBD1 matching over 9 bases. Germline V CDR1 and CDR2: MDHEN, SYDVKM. CDR3 length: 16 amino acids. With V trimmed by 1 base and J by 6 bases, 7 bases remained unmatched. The chain's CDR3 is CASSLSTGGWSQPQHF. As DNA, the CDR3 is TGTGCCAGCAGTTTATCGACAGGGGGTTGGAGTCAGCCCCAGCATTTT.

CDR3 DNA sequence: TGTGCCAGCAGCTTAGGACAGGGGATAGAAAAACTGTTTTTT. As protein: CASSLGQGIEKLFF. The V call is TRBV7-9, the J call TRBJ1-4; TRBD1 matches 8 bases. Germline V gives CDR1 SEHNR, CDR2 FQNEAQ (reference sequence). This CDR3 has 14 residues. With V trimmed by 1 base and J by 8 bases, 3 bases remained unmatched.

The chain recombines TRBV7-6 with TRBJ2-5; unclear D gene. Germline V lookup: CDR1 SGHVS, CDR2 FNYEAQ. Between the trimmed V and J ends, which lost 5 bases and 2 bases, there was a span of 15 bases. The CDR3 length is 15 residues. The CDR3, as DNA: TGTGCCAGCAGCGCAGGCACTCCCCTGCAAGAGACCCAGTACTTC. Its translation is CASSAGTPLQETQYF.

The chain joins TRBV3-1 (or the pseudogene TRBV3-2) to TRBJ2-3, with 13 bases that match TRBD2. The germline gives CDR1 LGHDT, CDR2 YNNKEL (reference sequence). CDR3 size: 18 residues. Trimming took 2 bases from V and 1 from J; bases not matched to a gene: 6. Here the CDR3 DNA reads TGTGCCAGCAGCCAACTACTAGCGGGGGGGCTTGGCACAGATACGCAGTATTTT. This codes for CASSQLLAGGLGTDTQYF.

This clone was seen only a few times. The chain employs TRBV7-9 and TRBJ1-1; the D gene is possibly TRBD1 (6 bases). The CDR3 loop spans 14 amino acids. Germline assignment: CDR1 SEHNR and CDR2 FQNEAQ (reference sequence). Trimming removed 1 base at V and 5 bases at J, with 11 bases between. The CDR3 reads CASSLEGVRTEAFF. Here the CDR3 DNA reads TGTGCCAGCAGCTTAGAGGGGGTGAGGACTGAAGCTTTCTTT.

This clone was seen only a few times. The chain employs TRBV6-1 and TRBJ2-2; a possible D gene is TRBD2 (6 bases). V was pared by 1 base and J by 4 bases, with 10 bases between. The length of the CDR3 is 15 residues. Germline CDR1 and CDR2: MNHNS and SASEGT. CDR3 protein: CASSEDAGSTGELFF. CDR3 DNA sequence: TGTGCCAGCAGTGAAGATGCGGGGAGCACCGGGGAGCTGTTTTTT.

The chain employs TRBV6-2 or TRBV6-3 and TRBJ2-2; D may be TRBD2 (5 bases). The germline CDR1 and CDR2 sequences are MNHEY and SVGEGT. V lost 2 bases and J 2 bases, leaving 15 bases between the germline ends. This CDR3 region has 17 residues. The CDR3 coding sequence is TGTGCCAGCAGTTACGGCGGGCTCATATTCAACACCGGGGAGCTGTTTTTT. It yields the protein CASSYGGLIFNTGELFF.

This clone turned up a few times. The chain carries TRBV27 and TRBJ1-5, with 7 bases lining up with TRBD1. The germline V gene encodes CDR1 MNHEY and CDR2 SMNVEV (reference sequence). This CDR3 has 15 residues. Unmatched junction bases numbered 9, after V lost 5 bases and J lost 5 bases. The CDR3 here is CASSGLGQVDQPQHF. CDR3 DNA sequence: TGTGCCAGCAGTGGATTAGGACAGGTCGATCAGCCCCAGCATTTT.

Ten or more counts support this clone. The chain is built from TRBV5-8 and TRBJ2-7; 10 bases are shared with TRBD2. V lost 2 bases and J lost 1; bases outside the gene matches: 15. Per germline, CDR1 SGHTS and CDR2 YDEGEE. This CDR3 spans 19 amino acids. The CDR3 DNA follows: TGTGCCAGCAGCTTAAATTTCGGGCTAGCGGGAGTCGGTTCCTACGAGCAGTACTTC. It codes for CASSLNFGLAGVGSYEQYF. Variable domain in full (rest from reference TRBV5-8 and TRBJ2-7): EAGVTQSPTHLIKTRGQQATLRCSPISGHTSVYWYQQALGLGLQFLLWYDEGEERNRGNFPPRFSGRQFPNYSSELNVNALELEDSALYLCASSLNFGLAGVGSYEQYFGPGTRLTVT.